This TCR beta chain was sequenced during a study of blood T cell repertoires in COVID-19. Looking at the study overall: Researchers got acute and convalescent COVID-19 samples from the United States, Italy and Spain. From T cells, B-cell-depleted T cells, or PBMCs came the material, which was cDNA or gDNA.

In the original workflow: Nucleated cell number was recorded as an estimate derived from reference gene primer amplification. Profiling relied on immunoSEQ multiplex PCR, and the TCRdb table lists in-frame clones only, not all of them. The D gene and trimming were derived from the DNA, and the V and J assignments and clone size from that table. Counted here are 66,000 or so clones, about 80% occurring once; the ten biggest clones make up 8.5% to 10%. The CDR3 totals 16 residues. V lost 5 bases to trimming and J lost 5 bases; unmatched junction nucleotides: 9. The V gene's germline CDR1 is SGHAT and CDR2 FQNNGV.

J is TRBJ2-5 and V is TRBV11-2, with TRBD2 matching over 12 bases. The TCR originated in a human donor in a cohort sampled during active COVID-19. Sample: peripheral blood. CDR3 protein: CASSLTRLAGVETQYF. In nucleotides, the CDR3 is TGTGCCAGCAGCCTGACGAGACTAGCGGGAGTTGAGACCCAGTACTTC.